The source of this TCR beta chain is a study of blood T cell repertoires in COVID-19. Study background: Nucleic acid was either cDNA or gDNA, and it came from T cells, B-cell-depleted T cells, or PBMCs.

V lost 0 bases to trimming and J lost 6 bases, with 8 bases between them. CDR1 is SQVTM, CDR2 ANQGSEA, per germline. This CDR3 is built from 12 residues. Cohort placement rested on clinical history that participants reported themselves. This table comes from immunoSEQ multiplex PCR, and its TCRdb copy is limited to in-frame clones, with some not included. The top ten hold 4.5% to 7.5% of the sample, which has 150,000 to 200,000 clones, around 82% seen once. Sample: PBMCs or T cells enriched from blood (not recorded which). The chain links TRBV29-1 to TRBJ1-1; D may be TRBD1 (6 bases). The receptor comes from a man between 40 and 49 years old who had recovered from COVID-19. CDR3: CSVEEGGAEAFF. The CDR3 nucleotides are TGCAGCGTTGAAGAAGGGGGGGCTGAAGCTTTCTTT.